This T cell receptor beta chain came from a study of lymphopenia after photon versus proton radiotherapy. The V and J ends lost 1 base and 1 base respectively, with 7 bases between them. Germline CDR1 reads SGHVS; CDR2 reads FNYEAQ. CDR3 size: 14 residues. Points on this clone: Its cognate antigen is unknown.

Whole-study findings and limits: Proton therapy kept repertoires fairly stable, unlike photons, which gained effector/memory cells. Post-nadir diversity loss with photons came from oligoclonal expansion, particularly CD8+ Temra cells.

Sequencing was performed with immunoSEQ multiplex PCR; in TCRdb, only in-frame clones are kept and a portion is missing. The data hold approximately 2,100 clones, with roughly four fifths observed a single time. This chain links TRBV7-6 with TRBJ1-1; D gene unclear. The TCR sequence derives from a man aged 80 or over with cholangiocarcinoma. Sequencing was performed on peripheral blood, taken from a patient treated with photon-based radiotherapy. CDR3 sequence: CASSLGPGNTEAFF. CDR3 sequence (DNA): TGTGCCAGCAGCTTAGGTCCAGGGAACACTGAAGCTTTCTTT.